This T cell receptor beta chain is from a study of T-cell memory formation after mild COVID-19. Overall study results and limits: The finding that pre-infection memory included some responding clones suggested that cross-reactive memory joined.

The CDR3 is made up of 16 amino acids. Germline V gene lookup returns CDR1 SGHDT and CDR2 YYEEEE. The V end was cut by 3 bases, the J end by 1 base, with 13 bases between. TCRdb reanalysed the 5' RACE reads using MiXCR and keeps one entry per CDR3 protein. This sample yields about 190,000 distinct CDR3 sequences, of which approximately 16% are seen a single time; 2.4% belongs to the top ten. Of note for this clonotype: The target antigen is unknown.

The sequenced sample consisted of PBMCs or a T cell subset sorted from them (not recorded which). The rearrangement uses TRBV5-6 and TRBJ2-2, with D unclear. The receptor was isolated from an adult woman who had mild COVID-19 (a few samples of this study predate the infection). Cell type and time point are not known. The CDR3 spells CASSWPGKGNTGELFF. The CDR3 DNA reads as TGTGCCAGCAGCTGGCCGGGCAAAGGGAACACCGGGGAGCTGTTTTTT.